The source of this TCR beta chain is a study of blood T cells in healthy people across ages. Study observations and caveats: Using unsorted PBMCs precluded a conclusive naive versus antigen-experienced comparison.

Sample donors were healthy Caucasian individuals that came from Russia, aged about 6 to 100. Isolation of PBMCs gave at least 7 million cells per sample. Primed by a sample-barcoded 5' primer and a J-beta primer mix, a second PCR proceeded for roughly 6 to 12 cycles. Each TCR beta cDNA got a 12-nucleotide random molecular identifier. TCRdb redid the calling of the 5' RACE reads with MiXCR, one entry per CDR3 protein. The sample has some 1.8 million distinct CDR3 sequences; 35% to 50% are singletons. A remark on this clonotype: Antigen specificity is unknown.

Sequenced: blood. This clonotype was obtained from a human donor in good health.

CDR3 DNA: TGTGCCAGCAGTGAAGCGCTACATCAGGCCCCCTACGAGCAGTACTTC. Encoded protein: CASSEALHQAPYEQYF. The chain carries TRBV2 and TRBJ2-7; D is unresolved. The CDR3 loop spans 16 amino acids. Trimming took 0 bases from V and 2 from J, leaving 14 bases between them. CDR1 and CDR2 (germline): SNHLY, FYNNEI.